Reported below is one T cell receptor (beta chain). Its antigen is still unknown. The input lacks base qualities; no much larger clone sits a single base away. Participants in the prospective study were enrolled through a virtual design, were aged about 18 to 100 years, and lived in 24 United States geographic areas. Cohort assignment in the prospective study relied on participant-reported clinical history from a screening survey and a study questionnaire. Recovered participants in ImmuneRACE Cohort 3 were defined by two consecutive negative NP/OP PCR tests, clearance by a healthcare professional, or resolution of symptoms. In the prospective study, mobile phlebotomists collected whole blood, serum and a nasopharyngeal or oropharyngeal swab from each participant. Participants in the prospective study had the option to provide additional blood draws and questionnaires over a 2-month period. Blood samples from the prospective study were shipped frozen or at room temperature prior to DNA extraction.

The immunoSEQ Assay, a bias-controlled multiplex PCR, was used to amplify TCRbeta CDR3 regions from genomic DNA. Per the original workflow: The number of nucleated cells in each sample was estimated from the amplification of reference gene primers within the assay. To quantify the absolute abundance of each unique TCRbeta CDR3 rearrangement, sequence reads were collapsed and filtered. For each sample, productive Simpson clonality was calculated as the square root of Simpson's diversity index over productive rearrangements. TCRdb limited this immuneACCESS table to in-frame rearrangements with V and J called. A share of clones is missing; checked studies link under half to unresolved V genes, and the rest is unexplained. V, J and clone size are those of that table, while D and trimming were read from the DNA. The sample profile shows about 200,000 clones; approximately 84% of them were found once. The ten largest clonotypes hold approximately 16% of the sample.

This record comes from a study of blood T cell repertoires in COVID-19 (dated by TCRdb to about 2020). Study-level background: Samples from collaborators originated in the United States, Italy and Spain and spanned both the acute and convalescent phases of COVID-19. Nearly every sample came with metadata listing a de-identified subject ID, COVID-19 status, age in years and sex. HLA class I and class II types, where available, came from metadata supplied by the sample provider rather than from assay-based typing. The dataset comprised deeply sampled blood TCRbeta repertoires from subjects exposed to, actively infected with, or recovered from COVID-19. A freely available public database, intended as a resource for researchers studying the immune response to SARS-CoV-2, is where the repertoires were released. The prospective study material was composed of cDNA or gDNA derived from T cells, B-cell-depleted T cells, or PBMCs. Samples came from the ongoing ImmuneRACE study (first 160 participants) plus 1,254 subjects from 6 global collaborators. Results and caveats for the whole study, not just this receptor: Clinical and demographic metadata were provided uncurated, with the amount varying by source and participant.

The clonotype comes from a man aged 40-49 years who had recovered from COVID-19. Sequencing used PBMCs or T cells enriched from blood (not recorded which).

Here is the DNA: TGTGCCACCAGTAGGAGTATTACAGAGACCCAGTACTTC. It encodes CATSRSITETQYF. The V and J segments used are TRBV24-1 and TRBJ2-5, with the D gene not clear enough to name. Via the germline V gene, CDR1 is KGHDR and CDR2 SFDVKD. The junction carries 11 bases between V and J, which are trimmed by 6 bases and 4 bases respectively. The CDR3 runs 13 residues from the cysteine to the phenylalanine. Only the CDR3 portion is preserved as DNA: 39 bases, with reading frame beginning at the first base.